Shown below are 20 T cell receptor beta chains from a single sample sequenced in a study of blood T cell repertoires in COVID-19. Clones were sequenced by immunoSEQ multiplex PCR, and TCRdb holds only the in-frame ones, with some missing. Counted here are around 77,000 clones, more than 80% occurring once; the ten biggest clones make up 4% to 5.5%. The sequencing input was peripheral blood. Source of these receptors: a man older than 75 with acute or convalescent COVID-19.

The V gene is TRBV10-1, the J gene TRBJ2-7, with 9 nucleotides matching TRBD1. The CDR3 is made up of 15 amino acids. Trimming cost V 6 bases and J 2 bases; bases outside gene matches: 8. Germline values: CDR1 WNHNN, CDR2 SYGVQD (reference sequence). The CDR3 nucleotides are TGCGCCAGCAGCGACGGGACAGGGTTCACCTACGAGCAGTACTTC. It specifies CASSDGTGFTYEQYF.

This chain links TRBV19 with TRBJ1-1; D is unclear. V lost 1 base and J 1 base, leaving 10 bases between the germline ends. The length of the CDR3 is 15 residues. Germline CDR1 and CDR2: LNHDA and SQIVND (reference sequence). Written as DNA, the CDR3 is TGTGCCAGTAGTATAGTGTTGAGAGGGAACACTGAAGCTTTCTTT. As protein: CASSIVLRGNTEAFF.

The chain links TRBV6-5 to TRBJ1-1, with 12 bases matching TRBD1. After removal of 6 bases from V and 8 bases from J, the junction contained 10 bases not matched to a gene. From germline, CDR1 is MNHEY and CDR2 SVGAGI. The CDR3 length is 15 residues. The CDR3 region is CASRGQGAGETEAFF. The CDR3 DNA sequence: TGTGCCAGCAGGGGACAGGGGGCGGGCGAGACCGAAGCTTTCTTT.

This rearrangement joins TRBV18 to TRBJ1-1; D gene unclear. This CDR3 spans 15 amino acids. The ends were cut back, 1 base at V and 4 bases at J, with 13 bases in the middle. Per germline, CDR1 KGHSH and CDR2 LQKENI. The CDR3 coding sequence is TGTGCCAGCTCACCACAGCGGACGGATGGCACTGAAGCTTTCTTT. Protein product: CASSPQRTDGTEAFF.

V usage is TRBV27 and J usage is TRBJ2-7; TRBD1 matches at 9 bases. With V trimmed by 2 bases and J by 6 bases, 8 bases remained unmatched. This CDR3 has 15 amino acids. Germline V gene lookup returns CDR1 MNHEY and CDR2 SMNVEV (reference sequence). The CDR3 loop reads CASSLTQGARGEQYF. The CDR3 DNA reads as TGTGCCAGCAGTTTAACACAGGGGGCACGGGGCGAGCAGTACTTC.

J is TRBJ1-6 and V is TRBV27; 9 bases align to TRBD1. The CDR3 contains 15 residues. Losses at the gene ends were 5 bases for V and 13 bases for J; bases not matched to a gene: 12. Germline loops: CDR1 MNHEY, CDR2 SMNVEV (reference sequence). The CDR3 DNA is TGTGCCAGCAGTAAACTAACAGGGGGCCGAGGGCCCCTCCACTTT. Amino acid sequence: CASSKLTGGRGPLHF.

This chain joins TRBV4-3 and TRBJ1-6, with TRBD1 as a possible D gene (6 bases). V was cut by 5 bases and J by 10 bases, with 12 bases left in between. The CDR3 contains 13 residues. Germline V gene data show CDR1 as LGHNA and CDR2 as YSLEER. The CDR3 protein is CASSSRQASPLHF. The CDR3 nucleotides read TGCGCCAGCAGCTCCAGACAGGCATCACCCCTCCACTTT.

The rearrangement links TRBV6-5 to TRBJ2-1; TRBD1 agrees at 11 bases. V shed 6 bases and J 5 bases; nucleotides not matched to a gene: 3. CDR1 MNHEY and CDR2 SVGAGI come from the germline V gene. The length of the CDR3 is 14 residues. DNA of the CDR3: TGTGCCAGCAGCGGACAGGGGGCCGACAATGAGCAGTTCTTC. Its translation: CASSGQGADNEQFF.

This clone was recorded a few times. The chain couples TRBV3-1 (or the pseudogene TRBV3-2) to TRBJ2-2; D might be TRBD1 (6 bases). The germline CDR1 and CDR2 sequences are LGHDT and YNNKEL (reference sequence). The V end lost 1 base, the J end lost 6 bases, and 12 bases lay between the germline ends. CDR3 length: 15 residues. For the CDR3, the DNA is TGTGCCAGCAGCCAAGTACAGGGTAAAGCCGGGGAGCTGTTTTTT. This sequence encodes CASSQVQGKAGELFF.

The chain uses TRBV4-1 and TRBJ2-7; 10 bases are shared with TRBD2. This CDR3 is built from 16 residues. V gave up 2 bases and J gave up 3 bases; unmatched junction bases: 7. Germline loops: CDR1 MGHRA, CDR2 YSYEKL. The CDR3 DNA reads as TGCGCCAGCAGCCAATCTAGCGGGGGCCCTCACTACGAGCAGTACTTC. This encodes CASSQSSGGPHYEQYF.

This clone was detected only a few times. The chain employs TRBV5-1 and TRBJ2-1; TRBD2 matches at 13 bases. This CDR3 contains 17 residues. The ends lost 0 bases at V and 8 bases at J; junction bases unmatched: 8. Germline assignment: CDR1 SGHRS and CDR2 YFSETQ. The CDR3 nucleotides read TGCGCCAGCAGCTTGGCCGCACTAGCGGGGGGGCAGGATGAGCAGTTCTTC. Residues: CASSLAALAGGQDEQFF. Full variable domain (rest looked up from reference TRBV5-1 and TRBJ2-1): KAGVTQTPRYLIKTRGQQVTLSCSPISGHRSVSWYQQTPGQGLQFLFEYFSETQRNKGNFPGRFSGRQFSNSRSEMNVSTLELGDSALYLCASSLAALAGGQDEQFFGPGTRLTVL.

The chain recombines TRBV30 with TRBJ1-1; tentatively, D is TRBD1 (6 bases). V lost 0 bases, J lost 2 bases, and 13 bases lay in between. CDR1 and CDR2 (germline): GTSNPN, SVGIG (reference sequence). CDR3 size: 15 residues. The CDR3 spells CAWSVRGAGNTEAFF. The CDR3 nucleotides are TGTGCCTGGAGTGTACGGGGGGCGGGAAACACTGAAGCTTTCTTT.

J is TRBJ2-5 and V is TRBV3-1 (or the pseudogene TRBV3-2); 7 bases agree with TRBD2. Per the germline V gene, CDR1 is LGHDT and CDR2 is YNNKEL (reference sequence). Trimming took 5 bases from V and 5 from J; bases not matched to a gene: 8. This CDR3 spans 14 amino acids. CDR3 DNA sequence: TGTGCCAGCAGCTTCCTAGCGGCGGGGGAGACCCAGTACTTC. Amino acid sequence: CASSFLAAGETQYF.

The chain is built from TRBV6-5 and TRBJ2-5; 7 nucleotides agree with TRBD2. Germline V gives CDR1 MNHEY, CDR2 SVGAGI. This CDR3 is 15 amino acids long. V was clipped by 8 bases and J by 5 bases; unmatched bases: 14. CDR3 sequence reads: CASSGQQWEGETQYF. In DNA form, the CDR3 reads TGTGCCAGCTCCGGCCAGCAGTGGGAGGGGGAGACCCAGTACTTC.

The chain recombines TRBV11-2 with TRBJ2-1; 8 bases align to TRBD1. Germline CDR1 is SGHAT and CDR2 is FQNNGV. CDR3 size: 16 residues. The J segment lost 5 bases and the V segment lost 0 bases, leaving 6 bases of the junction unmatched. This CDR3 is CASSLDWYRGDNEQFF. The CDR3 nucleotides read TGTGCCAGCAGCTTAGATTGGTACAGGGGGGACAATGAGCAGTTCTTC.

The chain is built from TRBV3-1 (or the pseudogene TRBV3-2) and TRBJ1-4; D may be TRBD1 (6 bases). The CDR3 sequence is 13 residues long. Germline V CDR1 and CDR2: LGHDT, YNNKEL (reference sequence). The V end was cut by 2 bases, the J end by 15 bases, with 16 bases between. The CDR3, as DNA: TGTGCCAGCAGCCAAAGGGGGAGCTCTTGGGTGTTTTTT. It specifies CASSQRGSSWVFF.

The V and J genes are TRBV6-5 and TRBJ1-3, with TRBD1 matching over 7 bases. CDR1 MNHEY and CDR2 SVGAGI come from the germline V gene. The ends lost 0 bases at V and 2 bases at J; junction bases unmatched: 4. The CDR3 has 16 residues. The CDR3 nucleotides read TGTGCCAGCAGTTACTCGACAGGGCGTCCTGGAAACACCATATATTTT. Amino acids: CASSYSTGRPGNTIYF.

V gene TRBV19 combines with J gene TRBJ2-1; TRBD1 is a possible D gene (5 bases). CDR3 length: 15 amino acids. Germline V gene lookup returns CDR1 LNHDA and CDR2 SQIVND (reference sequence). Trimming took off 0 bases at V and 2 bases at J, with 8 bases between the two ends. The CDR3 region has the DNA TGTGCCAGTAGTATAGAAGGGGTAACCTACAATGAGCAGTTCTTC. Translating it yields CASSIEGVTYNEQFF.

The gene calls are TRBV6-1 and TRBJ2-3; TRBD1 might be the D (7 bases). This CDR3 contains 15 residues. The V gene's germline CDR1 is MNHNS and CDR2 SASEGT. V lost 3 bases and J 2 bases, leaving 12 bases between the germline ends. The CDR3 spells CASSDRGAYTDTQYF. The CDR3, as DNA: TGTGCCAGCAGTGACAGGGGGGCATACACAGATACGCAGTATTTT.

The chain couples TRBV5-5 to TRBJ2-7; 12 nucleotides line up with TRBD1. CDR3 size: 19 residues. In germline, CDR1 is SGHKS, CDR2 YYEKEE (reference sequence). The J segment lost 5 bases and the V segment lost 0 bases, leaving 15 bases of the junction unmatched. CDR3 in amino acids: CASSLALAPGQGAFNEQYF. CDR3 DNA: TGTGCCAGCAGCTTGGCTTTGGCTCCGGGACAGGGGGCCTTCAACGAGCAGTACTTC.